These T cell receptor beta chains were read from a single sample in a study of CD8+CD57+ T cells in acquired aplastic anemia. TCRdb reprocessed the reads via MiXCR and lists one record per CDR3 protein. The table has hundreds of thousands of distinct CDR3 sequences, around 30% seen once; the top ten hold 0.8% to 0.85%. Input material: sorted CD4+, CD8+, or CD8+CD57+ T cells (not recorded which) from PBMCs. The source of these receptors is a human donor with aplastic anemia. The CDR3 runs from the conserved cysteine through the conserved F or W. Each record gives: D gene, clone size, J gene, V gene, CDR3 length, CDR3 protein, CDR3 DNA. A D gene is named only where the DNA matches it firmly. Only some rows state a clone size, as once, few, many or a class for expanded clones.

NA	NA	TRBJ2-7	TRBV27	14	CASSPPYRGSEQYF	TGTGCCAGCAGTCCGCCTTATCGGGGGTCCGAGCAGTACTTC
NA	many	TRBJ1-1	TRBV10-3	12	CAISEGQSEAFF	TGTGCCATCAGTGAGGGTCAGTCTGAAGCTTTCTTT
TRBD1	many	TRBJ1-2	TRBV5-1	13	CASSLGTGIGYTF	TGCGCCAGCAGCTTGGGGACAGGGATCGGCTACACCTTC
TRBD2	NA	TRBJ2-3	TRBV5-1	16	CASSLGGAGSPDTQYF	TGCGCCAGCAGCTTGGGGGGAGCGGGAAGCCCAGATACGCAGTATTTT
NA	many	TRBJ1-1	TRBV19	11	CASIGATEAFF	TGTGCCAGTATCGGTGCCACTGAAGCTTTCTTT
NA	NA	TRBJ1-2	TRBV24-1	13	CATSDPWEYGYTF	TGTGCCACCAGTGACCCTTGGGAATATGGCTACACCTTC
NA	many	TRBJ2-6	TRBV7-9	11	CALSGANVLTF	TGTGCTTTGTCTGGGGCCAACGTCCTGACTTTC
TRBD2	NA	TRBJ2-5	TRBV9	17	CASSARSTSGGQETQYF	TGTGCCAGCAGCGCCCGATCGACTAGCGGGGGACAAGAGACCCAGTACTTC
NA	NA	TRBJ1-1	TRBV2	16	CASSEFGPGTNTEAFF	TGTGCCAGCAGTGAATTTGGCCCAGGGACGAACACTGAAGCTTTCTTT
NA	once	TRBJ1-1	TRBV5-6	15	CASSMDRGLNTEAFF	TGTGCCAGCAGCATGGACAGAGGGTTGAACACTGAAGCTTTCTTT
TRBD2	NA	TRBJ2-5	TRBV14	15	CASSQGTSGTETQYF	TGTGCCAGCAGCCAAGGGACTAGCGGGACGGAGACCCAGTACTTC
NA	NA	TRBJ1-6	TRBV25-1	15	CASTPGQGRNSPLHF	TGTGCCAGCACCCCTGGGCAGGGGCGGAATTCACCCCTCCACTTT
NA	NA	TRBJ2-1	TRBV6-1	12	CASTGVNNEQFF	TGTGCCAGCACAGGAGTAAACAATGAGCAGTTCTTC
NA	many	TRBJ1-1	TRBV15	13	CATSRDSLPEAFF	TGTGCCACCAGCAGGGACAGTCTTCCTGAAGCTTTCTTT
NA	NA	TRBJ2-3	TRBV29-1	14	CSVEETGTMDTQYF	TGCAGCGTTGAAGAGACGGGAACCATGGATACGCAGTATTTT
NA	NA	TRBJ2-3	TRBV11-2	17	CASSSSVWASSTDTQYF	TGTGCCAGCAGCTCTAGTGTCTGGGCCAGCAGCACAGATACGCAGTATTTT
NA	few	TRBJ1-1	TRBV10-3	12	CAISAVSAEAFF	TGTGCCATCAGTGCGGTTAGCGCTGAAGCTTTCTTT
NA	NA	TRBJ2-3	TRBV11-2	15	CASSSPGVSTDTQYF	TGTGCCAGCAGCTCCCCGGGAGTCAGCACAGATACGCAGTATTTT
NA	NA	TRBJ2-7	TRBV3-1	13	CASSVRGRYEQYF	TGTGCCAGCAGCGTTAGGGGTAGGTACGAGCAGTACTTC
TRBD2	many	TRBJ2-7	TRBV29-1	14	CSVKGLAGSYEQYF	TGCAGCGTAAAAGGACTAGCGGGATCCTACGAGCAGTACTTC
TRBD2	many	TRBJ2-7	TRBV7-6	15	CASSLAGGPEGEQYF	TGTGCCAGCAGCTTAGCGGGAGGGCCTGAAGGTGAGCAGTACTTC
NA	many	TRBJ2-7	TRBV7-3	14	CASSPGPIPNEQYF	TGTGCCAGCAGCCCCGGTCCTATTCCCAACGAGCAGTACTTC
NA	NA	TRBJ2-5	TRBV19	14	CASRGQVGGETQYF	TGTGCCAGTAGAGGGCAGGTAGGGGGAGAGACCCAGTACTTC
NA	NA	TRBJ2-7	TRBV5-1	15	CASSHSGPTSYEQYF	TGCGCCAGCAGCCATTCCGGGCCTACCTCCTACGAGCAGTACTTC
TRBD2	NA	TRBJ2-3	TRBV3-1	16	CASSQLSGRLTDTQYF	TGTGCCAGCAGCCAACTTAGCGGGAGGCTCACAGATACGCAGTATTTT
TRBD1	once	TRBJ1-2	TRBV7-9	15	CASSPQDRANCDYTF	TGTGCCAGCAGCCCGCAGGACAGGGCGAACTGTGACTACACCTTC
NA	many	TRBJ2-1	TRBV19	13	CARRRVTYNEQFF	TGTGCCAGGAGGAGGGTTACCTACAATGAGCAGTTCTTC
TRBD2	NA	TRBJ2-7	TRBV7-9	13	CASSLTSGTEQYF	TGTGCCAGCAGCCTTACTAGCGGGACCGAGCAGTACTTC
NA	many	TRBJ1-1	TRBV7-8	13	CASSLYGATEAFF	TGTGCCAGCAGCTTGTACGGGGCCACTGAAGCTTTCTTT
TRBD1	many	TRBJ2-3	TRBV2	15	CASSGDRRGTDTQYF	TGTGCCAGCAGTGGGGACAGGCGAGGCACAGATACGCAGTATTTT
NA	few	TRBJ2-2	TRBV5-4	16	CASSLEGLAMGGELFF	TGTGCCAGCAGCTTGGAGGGCTTAGCGATGGGCGGGGAGCTGTTTTTT
NA	many	TRBJ2-1	TRBV29-1	14	CSVVDTSSYNEQFF	TGCAGCGTTGTCGATACGAGCTCCTACAATGAGCAGTTCTTC
NA	NA	TRBJ1-6	TRBV25-1	16	CASSEYAGTANSPLHF	TGTGCCAGCAGTGAATATGCCGGGACGGCGAATTCACCCCTCCACTTT
TRBD1	NA	TRBJ2-5	TRBV12-3/TRBV12-4	16	CASSSYRDRGIETQYF	TGTGCCAGCAGCTCCTATCGGGACAGGGGAATAGAGACCCAGTACTTC
NA	NA	TRBJ2-1	TRBV10-3	14	CAIRDEGSRSEQFF	TGTGCCATTAGGGATGAAGGGAGTCGGAGTGAGCAGTTCTTC
TRBD1	many	TRBJ1-4	TRBV29-1	14	CSAMLDRAGEKLFF	TGCAGCGCAATGTTGGACAGGGCGGGTGAAAAACTGTTTTTT
NA	few	TRBJ1-1	TRBV20-1	14	CSARVTVMNTEAFF	TGCAGTGCTAGAGTCACAGTCATGAACACTGAAGCTTTCTTT
NA	many	TRBJ2-7	TRBV4-3	13	CASSQDAGYEQYF	TGCGCCAGCAGCCAAGATGCCGGATACGAGCAGTACTTC
NA	NA	TRBJ1-1	TRBV7-3	14	CATKDRTGGTEAFF	TGTGCCACCAAAGATCGGACCGGGGGCACTGAAGCTTTCTTT
TRBD1	few	TRBJ1-2	TRBV7-9	17	CASSFGDRTNTNYGYTF	TGTGCCAGCAGTTTTGGGGACAGGACCAATACTAACTATGGCTACACCTTC
NA	NA	TRBJ2-3	TRBV5-1	15	CASSAGQIHTDTQYF	TGCGCCAGCAGCGCTGGACAGATCCACACAGATACGCAGTATTTT
NA	NA	TRBJ1-1	TRBV6-1	14	CASSEAPRQTEAFF	TGTGCCAGCAGTGAAGCGCCACGCCAAACTGAAGCTTTCTTT
NA	NA	TRBJ1-6	TRBV19	13	CASSVLTNSPLHF	TGTGCCAGTAGTGTCCTCACGAATTCACCCCTCCACTTT
NA	many	TRBJ2-7	TRBV29-1	13	CSVGRKLSYEQYF	TGCAGCGTCGGGAGAAAGTTAAGCTACGAGCAGTACTTC
NA	many	TRBJ2-7	TRBV2	11	CASSLFYEQYF	TGTGCCAGCAGTTTGTTCTACGAGCAGTACTTC
NA	NA	TRBJ1-1	TRBV3-1	11	CASSQRGRAFF	TGTGCCAGCAGCCAGCGGGGGAGGGCTTTCTTT
TRBD1	many	TRBJ1-2	TRBV20-1	14	CSASSSGGGYGYTF	TGCAGTGCTAGTAGCTCAGGGGGTGGCTATGGCTACACCTTC
NA	few	TRBJ1-1	TRBV20-1	14	CSARVGGVNTEAFF	TGCAGTGCGCGGGTGGGAGGGGTGAACACTGAAGCTTTCTTT
TRBD2	few	TRBJ2-5	TRBV25-1	14	CASSRAGGLETQYF	TGTGCCAGCAGCCGAGCGGGGGGGCTTGAGACCCAGTACTTC
TRBD1	NA	TRBJ1-2	TRBV20-1	13	CSARDRGTYGYTF	TGCAGTGCTAGGGACAGGGGGACTTATGGCTACACCTTC
NA	many	TRBJ2-7	TRBV7-2	14	CASSLRRGLYEQYF	TGTGCCAGCAGCTTAAGAAGGGGCCTCTACGAGCAGTACTTC
NA	few	TRBJ1-6	TRBV4-2	18	CASSQDSFIGWENSPLHF	TGTGCCAGCAGCCAAGATAGTTTCATCGGCTGGGAAAATTCACCCCTCCACTTT
NA	few	TRBJ2-4	TRBV9	12	CASSVATGNKYF	NA
TRBD2	few	TRBJ2-1	TRBV12-3/TRBV12-4	17	CASSLNKRGSSYNEQFF	TGTGCCAGCAGTTTAAACAAGCGGGGGTCCTCCTACAATGAGCAGTTCTTC
TRBD2	NA	TRBJ2-1	TRBV14	11	CATSGGNEQFF	TGTGCCACGTCGGGGGGGAATGAGCAGTTCTTC
NA	NA	TRBJ2-5	TRBV7-7	13	CASSLDREATQYF	TGTGCTAGCAGCTTAGACAGGGAGGCGACCCAGTACTTC
NA	NA	TRBJ2-5	TRBV20-1	12	CSASTARETQYF	TGCAGTGCTAGTACAGCGCGAGAGACCCAGTACTTC
TRBD1	NA	TRBJ2-7	TRBV20-1	13	CSAGGTGLYEQYF	TGCAGTGCAGGCGGGACAGGGCTCTACGAGCAGTACTTC
NA	NA	TRBJ1-1	TRBV7-9	14	CASSLEFLNTEAFF	TGTGCCAGCAGCTTAGAGTTCCTAAACACTGAAGCTTTCTTT
TRBD1	many	TRBJ2-5	TRBV7-9	13	CASSYRGSETQYF	TGTGCCAGCAGCTACAGGGGGTCGGAGACCCAGTACTTC